One sample yielded the 29 T cell receptor beta chains listed below, sequenced in a study of T cell responses to AZD1222 COVID-19 vaccine. The repertoire was sequenced with immunoSEQ multiplex PCR; TCRdb's copy has only in-frame clones and lacks some. This table has about 120,000 clones, about 92% appearing once. Sequenced here: peripheral blood, sampled 28 days after the second AZD1222 dose. The origin of the receptors is an adult who received the AZD1222 COVID-19 vaccine.

The rearrangement joins TRBV4-2 to TRBJ1-5; D gene ambiguous. The CDR3 extends over 15 amino acids. The germline V gene has CDR1 LGHNA and CDR2 YNFKEQ. The ends were cut back, 0 bases at V and 3 bases at J, with 9 bases in the middle. In DNA form, the CDR3 reads TGTGCCAGCAGCCAAGAGCGGGTGGACAATCAGCCCCAGCATTTT. Its protein is CASSQERVDNQPQHF.

The chain combines TRBV2 with TRBJ1-5; D is unresolved. The CDR3 length is 12 residues. V was shortened by 3 bases and J by 6 bases, with 6 bases between the two germline ends. Germline CDR1 reads SNHLY; CDR2 reads FYNNEI. The CDR3 bases are TGTGCCAGCAGTGAGAGTCGTCAGCCCCAGCATTTT. Encoded protein: CASSESRQPQHF.

The rearrangement joins TRBV6-2 or TRBV6-3 to TRBJ2-7; D unresolved. V lost 3 bases, J lost 6 bases, and 6 bases lay in between. The CDR3 is 11 residues long. Germline-derived CDR1 and CDR2 are MNHEY and SVGEGT. In nucleotides, the CDR3 is TGTGCCAGCAGTTATAAGCGCGAGCAGTACTTC. It yields the protein CASSYKREQYF.

The gene calls are TRBV6-5 and TRBJ1-3, with 7 bases matching TRBD1. J was trimmed by 2 bases and V by 4 bases; bases with no gene match: 5. CDR1 is MNHEY and CDR2 is SVGAGI in the germline V gene. This CDR3 contains 15 residues. The chain's CDR3 is CASSSQGRTGNTIYF. The CDR3 nucleotides are TGTGCCAGCAGTTCACAGGGGAGGACTGGAAACACCATATATTTT.

The chain joins TRBV6-1 to TRBJ2-7, with a weak D call TRBD2 (5 bases). In germline, CDR1 is MNHNS, CDR2 SASEGT. The CDR3 loop spans 14 amino acids. V was cut by 0 bases and J by 7 bases, with 13 bases left in between. The DNA of the CDR3 is TGTGCCAGCAGTGAAGCGGGAGTCACCTGGGAGCAGTACTTC. Protein product: CASSEAGVTWEQYF.

The table lists this clone with a count of one. The chain employs TRBV18 and TRBJ2-1; 8 bases map to TRBD1. The CDR3 is 15 residues long. V shed 4 bases and J 0 bases; nucleotides not matched to a gene: 2. From germline, CDR1 is KGHSH and CDR2 LQKENI. The CDR3 spells CASSLQGGSYNEQFF. Written as DNA, the CDR3 is TGTGCCAGCTCACTACAGGGGGGCTCCTACAATGAGCAGTTCTTC.

The V and J genes are TRBV21-1 and TRBJ2-7. TRBV21-1 is recorded as a pseudogene. The CDR3 has 13 amino acids. The DNA for the CDR3 is TGTGCCAGCAGACCCAGGCTTAGGGACGAGCAGTACTTC. It specifies CASRPRLRDEQYF.

This chain uses TRBV18 with TRBJ2-1; D unclear. Trimming cost V 4 bases and J 5 bases, with 6 bases left between them. This CDR3 contains 12 residues. Per the germline V gene, CDR1 is KGHSH and CDR2 is LQKENI. The CDR3 nucleotides read TGTGCCAGCTCACTTACGGACAATGAGCAGTTCTTC. Its translation: CASSLTDNEQFF.

The chain employs TRBV7-6 and TRBJ2-5; TRBD1 aligns across 9 bases. CDR1 and CDR2 (germline): SGHVS, FNYEAQ. The CDR3 is 16 amino acids. The J segment lost 5 bases and the V segment lost 8 bases, leaving 15 bases of the junction unmatched. The DNA for the CDR3 is TGTGCCAGCTCTCGCGGGAGCCCACAGGGGGCTGAGACCCAGTACTTC. It encodes CASSRGSPQGAETQYF.

This clone was detected only once. The genes are TRBV7-2 and TRBJ2-3; tentative D call: TRBD1 (5 bases). Deletions cut 5 bases from V and 5 bases from J, with 17 bases between. The CDR3 length is 15 residues. Germline V gives CDR1 SGHTA, CDR2 FQGNSA. This CDR3 is CASSPLGVKGDTQYF. The CDR3 DNA reads as TGTGCCAGCAGCCCCCTAGGGGTGAAGGGAGATACGCAGTATTTT.

The rearrangement links TRBV7-9 to TRBJ1-2; TRBD1 might be the D (5 bases). The length of the CDR3 is 14 residues. Trimming stripped 5 bases from V and 4 bases from J, with 14 bases between. Germline CDR1 SEHNR, CDR2 FQNEAQ (reference sequence). CDR3 amino acids: CASSQGAGSYGYTF. In nucleotides, the CDR3 is TGTGCCAGCAGCCAAGGCGCAGGGAGCTATGGCTACACCTTC.

The V and J genes are TRBV29-1 and TRBJ2-3; D is unclear. There are 13 residues in the CDR3. CDR1 is SQVTM, CDR2 ANQGSEA, per germline. V was cut by 6 bases and J by 2 bases, with 12 bases left in between. The CDR3 is CSVKVPTTDTQYF. In DNA, the CDR3 is TGCAGCGTGAAGGTCCCGACCACAGATACGCAGTATTTT.

The V gene is TRBV4-2, the J gene TRBJ1-1; D remains unclear. Germline CDR1 LGHNA, CDR2 YNFKEQ. V was clipped by 4 bases and J by 2 bases, with 11 bases between them. The length of the CDR3 is 14 residues. In DNA, the CDR3 is TGTGCCAGCAGCCTGGGCCCGCTAAACACTGAAGCTTTCTTT. It translates to CASSLGPLNTEAFF.

The rearrangement uses TRBV10-2 and TRBJ2-7; TRBD1 might be the D (6 bases). The V gene lost 4 bases and the J gene lost 0 bases, with 13 bases spanning the gap. There are 15 residues in the CDR3. Germline lookup yields CDR1 WSHSY and CDR2 SAAADI. CDR3 in DNA: TGCGCCAGCAGTGGGAGACAGGCGGCCTCCTACGAGCAGTACTTC. Translating it yields CASSGRQAASYEQYF.

This clone showed up just a few times. The chain links TRBV25-1 to TRBJ1-1, with TRBD1 matching 10 bases. This CDR3 is 14 amino acids long. The V segment lost 6 bases and the J segment 5 bases; nucleotides outside the gene matches: 6. Germline CDR1 MGHDK, CDR2 SYGVNS. The CDR3 loop reads CASSEGQGWTEAFF. In nucleotides, the CDR3 is TGTGCCAGCAGCGAGGGACAGGGGTGGACTGAAGCTTTCTTT. The variable domain in full, completed from reference TRBV25-1 and TRBJ1-1, reads EADIYQTPRYLVIGTGKKITLECSQTMGHDKMYWYQQDPGMELHLIHYSYGVNSTEKGDLSSESTVSRIRTEHFPLTLESARPSHTSQYLCASSEGQGWTEAFFGQGTRLTVV.

The chain employs TRBV7-9 and TRBJ1-3; D is possibly TRBD1 (6 bases). Germline assignment: CDR1 SEHNR and CDR2 FQNEAQ (reference sequence). V lost 4 bases and J lost 4, with 14 bases in between. This CDR3 has 15 amino acids. This CDR3 reads CASSSRQDQGNTIYF. CDR3 nucleotides: TGTGCCAGCAGCTCGCGACAGGACCAGGGAAACACCATATATTTT.

The chain couples TRBV15 to TRBJ1-4; D not certain. Trimming took 7 bases from V and 6 from J, leaving 18 bases between them. Germline CDR1 is LNHNV and CDR2 is YYDKDF (reference sequence). This CDR3 spans 15 amino acids. For the CDR3, the DNA is TGTGCCACCACCAAGGGAGTCGGCGGGTATGAAAAACTGTTTTTT. This translates into CATTKGVGGYEKLFF. Full variable domain (missing parts from reference TRBV15 and TRBJ1-4): DAMVIQNPRYQVTQFGKPVTLSCSQTLNHNVMYWYQQKSSQAPKLLFHYYDKDFNNEADTPDNFQSRRPNTSFCFLDIRSPGLGDTAMYLCATTKGVGGYEKLFFGSGTQLSVL.

The V call is TRBV7-2, the J call TRBJ1-1; D might be TRBD1 (5 bases). The V end was cut by 5 bases, the J end by 5 bases, with 18 bases between. Germline assignment: CDR1 SGHTA and CDR2 FQGNSA. CDR3 size: 15 residues. The CDR3 coding sequence is TGTGCCAGCAGCCCTGCCCTAGGGGTGGAGACTGAAGCTTTCTTT. It is translated as CASSPALGVETEAFF.

This chain connects TRBV18 to TRBJ2-7, with 10 bases aligning to TRBD1. This CDR3 is built from 14 residues. CDR1 and CDR2 from the germline V gene are KGHSH and LQKENI. Trimming at V came to 5 bases and at J to 5 bases, leaving 6 bases not matched to a gene. CDR3 sequence (DNA): TGTGCCAGCTCAACTAAGACAGGGGGCAACGAGCAGTACTTC. It is translated as CASSTKTGGNEQYF. The whole variable domain, remainder taken from reference TRBV18 and TRBJ2-7, is NAGVMQNPRHLVRRRGQEARLRCSPMKGHSHVYWYRQLPEEGLKFMVYLQKENIIDESGMPKERFSAEFPKEGPSILRIQQVVRGDSAAYFCASSTKTGGNEQYFGPGTRLTVT.

The chain is built from TRBV5-4 and TRBJ2-5, with D uncertain. The CDR3 is 13 amino acids. V lost 3 bases to trimming and J lost 5 bases, with 11 bases between them. Germline CDR1 and CDR2: SGHNT and YYREEE (reference sequence). The CDR3 is CASSSAMGETQYF. The DNA for the CDR3 is TGTGCCAGCAGCTCAGCGATGGGGGAGACCCAGTACTTC.

This clone showed up just once. V and J are TRBV19 and TRBJ2-7, with 7 bases lining up with TRBD2. Per the germline V gene, CDR1 is LNHDA and CDR2 is SQIVND (reference sequence). The CDR3 is made up of 14 amino acids. Trimming removed 4 bases from V and 2 bases from J; junction bases left unmatched: 5. Written as DNA, the CDR3 is TGTGCCAGTAGTAGGGTCGGGGGGACCTACGAGCAGTACTTC. Protein product: CASSRVGGTYEQYF.

The genes are TRBV10-2 and TRBJ2-7, with no clear D. This CDR3 comprises 14 residues. Deletions cut 2 bases from V and 2 bases from J, with 10 bases between. Germline V gene lookup returns CDR1 WSHSY and CDR2 SAAADI. CDR3 DNA sequence: TGCGCCAGCAGTGAGATGGAGTCCGCCTACGAGCAGTACTTC. It encodes CASSEMESAYEQYF.

The chain uses TRBV2 and TRBJ1-1, with 7 bases matching TRBD1. Germline V gene lookup returns CDR1 SNHLY and CDR2 FYNNEI. Trimming cost V 10 bases and J 3 bases; bases outside gene matches: 8. CDR3 length equals 13 residues. The CDR3 loop is CANRQGMYTEAFF. CDR3 coding DNA: TGTGCCAACCGACAGGGTATGTACACTGAAGCTTTCTTT.

For the CDR3, the DNA is TGTGCCAGCAGCTTGACCGCCCTTACGGGGGAGCAGTTCTTC. Translated: CASSLTALTGEQFF. The rearrangement uses TRBV7-2 and TRBJ2-1, with D possibly TRBD2 on 5 matching bases. CDR3 size: 14 residues. The V and J ends lost 3 bases and 10 bases respectively, with 16 bases between them. Germline-derived CDR1 and CDR2 are SGHTA and FQGNSA.

The V and J genes are TRBV23-1 and TRBJ1-5; TRBD1 aligns across 12 bases. TRBV23-1 is sorted into the ORF group, with uncertain function. V gave up 4 bases and J gave up 3 bases; unmatched junction bases: 10. This CDR3 is 18 amino acids long. CDR3 in amino acids: CASSPKAGTGGSNQPQHF. As DNA, the CDR3 is TGCGCCAGCAGTCCGAAAGCCGGGACAGGGGGCTCCAATCAGCCCCAGCATTTT.

This sequence joins TRBV5-1 and TRBJ2-2; D is possibly TRBD1 (6 bases). Germline V gene lookup returns CDR1 SGHRS and CDR2 YFSETQ. Trimming cost V 3 bases and J 0 bases, with 15 bases left between them. This CDR3 has 17 residues. This chain's CDR3 is CASSYSPQGSNTGELFF. The CDR3 bases are TGCGCCAGCAGCTACTCACCGCAGGGGTCGAACACCGGGGAGCTGTTTTTT.

The chain carries TRBV4-3 and TRBJ2-7; D not resolved. Germline CDR1 reads LGHNA; CDR2 reads YSLEER. V lost 3 bases, J lost 3 bases, and 9 bases lay in between. The CDR3 totals 13 residues. CDR3 sequence reads: CASSQFKGYEQYF. In DNA, the CDR3 is TGCGCCAGCAGCCAGTTTAAGGGCTACGAGCAGTACTTC.

The rearrangement joins TRBV12-3 or TRBV12-4 to TRBJ1-5, with a tentative D call TRBD1 (5 bases). V lost 5 bases and J lost 11, with 16 bases in between. This CDR3 spans 13 amino acids. DNA for the CDR3: TGTGCCAGCAGTCCGACTAATGGGGGAACCCAGCATTTT. Translation: CASSPTNGGTQHF.

The chain recombines TRBV15 with TRBJ2-1, with 7 bases lining up with TRBD1. This CDR3 region has 13 residues. Germline CDR1 LNHNV, CDR2 YYDKDF (reference sequence). J was trimmed by 15 bases and V by 0 bases; bases with no gene match: 8. Written as DNA, the CDR3 is TGTGCCACCAGCAGAGACCTCAGACAGGGATTGTTCTTC. Translated: CATSRDLRQGLFF. Supplemented by reference TRBV15 and TRBJ2-1, the full variable domain reads DAMVIQNPRYQVTQFGKPVTLSCSQTLNHNVMYWYQQKSSQAPKLLFHYYDKDFNNEADTPDNFQSRRPNTSFCFLDIRSPGLGDTAMYLCATSRDLRQGLFFGPGTRLTVL.